This TCR beta chain was profiled in a study of a mutant IDH1 vaccine in newly diagnosed glioma. For the study at large: Vaccines were first given 4-6 weeks after radiotherapy alone, or with temozolomide cycles. Broader study findings: Immune responses induced by vaccination arose in around 93% of the patients.

Time point here: week 47, end of study. The content of each vaccine dose was 300 ug of mutant IDH1 20-mer peptide, and topical imiquimod accompanied it. V shed 5 bases, J shed 2 bases, and the junction held 5 bases outside the gene matches. CDR3 size: 15 residues. The germline V gene encodes CDR1 MNHNY and CDR2 SVGAGI (reference sequence). The repertoire was sequenced with immunoSEQ multiplex PCR; TCRdb's copy has only in-frame clones and lacks some. The sample shows about 94,000 clones, under 90% of them seen only once. Details on this clone: The antigen is not known.

This chain links TRBV6-6 with TRBJ2-2; TRBD2 agrees at 7 bases. This receptor was identified in a woman aged 45-65 years with glioma. The sample here was PBMCs, taken from a glioma patient whose treatment included an IDH1 peptide vaccine. The CDR3, as DNA: TGTGCCAGCAGTCATCCGGGACTAAACACCGGGGAGCTGTTTTTT. Its protein is CASSHPGLNTGELFF.